What follows is one T cell receptor (beta chain) and its context. Its antigen remains unidentified. The table came from immunoSEQ multiplex PCR; TCRdb's copy has only in-frame clones and leaves some out. This sample has 240,000 or so clones, with about 90% found just once. The sample belongs to a study of cytomegalovirus exposure and HLA in healthy donors. General study points: The classifier was said to identify cytomegalovirus status with high specificity and sensitivity.

Germline-derived CDR1 and CDR2 are MNHEY and SMNVEV (reference sequence). V lost 6 bases and J lost 9; bases outside the gene matches: 3. This CDR3 region has 12 residues. Sequences were obtained from PBMCs. The source of this sequence is a woman in her 30s in good health and CMV-seropositive. This chain connects TRBV27 to TRBJ2-1; 9 nucleotides line up with TRBD2. CDR3 residues: CASSPSGVEQFF. CDR3 DNA: TGTGCCAGCAGCCCTAGCGGGGTTGAGCAGTTCTTC.